The sample holds many counts of the clone carrying this T cell receptor beta chain. The target antigen is unknown. These data originate in a study of T cells in Graves' hyperthyroidism and ophthalmopathy. Findings and limits, study-wide: Most thyroid clonotypes that were expanded above 0.001 also turned up in blood.

Not enrolled were patients with uncontrolled infection, other autoimmune disease, pregnancy or lactation. The study based diagnoses on clinical symptoms, serum thyroxine and TRAb, thyroid ultrasound and orbital computed tomography. Trimming shortened V by 1 base and J by 7 bases, and 10 bases separated the two germline ends. CDR3 length: 13 amino acids. What was amplified from RNA transcripts were TCR beta CDR3 regions. The HTBI primer set was used in a first-round RT-PCR of the TCR CDR3. TCRdb independently ran MiXCR on the multiplex PCR reads; one entry per CDR3 protein. The sample carries about 720,000 distinct CDR3 sequences, approximately 19% recorded once.

This sequence joins TRBV12-3 or TRBV12-4 and TRBJ1-2; D not resolved. The specimen sequenced was blood. The TCR sequence derives from a woman in her forties or fifties with Graves' hyperthyroidism that later progressed to Graves' ophthalmopathy. The CDR3 bases are TGTGCCAGCAGTTTAGGGACCGAGTCTGGCTACACCTTC. This encodes CASSLGTESGYTF.